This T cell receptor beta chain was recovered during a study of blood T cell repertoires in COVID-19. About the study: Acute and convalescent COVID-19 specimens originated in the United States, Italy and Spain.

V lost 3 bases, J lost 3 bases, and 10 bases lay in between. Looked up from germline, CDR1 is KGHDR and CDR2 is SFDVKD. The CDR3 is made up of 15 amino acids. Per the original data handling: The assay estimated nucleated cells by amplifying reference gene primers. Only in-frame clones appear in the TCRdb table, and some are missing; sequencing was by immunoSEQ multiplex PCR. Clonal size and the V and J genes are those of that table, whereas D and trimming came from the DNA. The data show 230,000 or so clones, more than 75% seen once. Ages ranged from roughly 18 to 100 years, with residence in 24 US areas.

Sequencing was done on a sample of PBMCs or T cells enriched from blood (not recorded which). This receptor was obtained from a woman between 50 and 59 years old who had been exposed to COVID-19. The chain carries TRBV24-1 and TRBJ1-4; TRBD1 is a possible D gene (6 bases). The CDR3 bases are TGTGCCACCAGTGATCCCCGGACAGCTAATGAAAAACTGTTTTTT. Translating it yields CATSDPRTANEKLFF.